The T cell receptor (beta chain) described here comes from a study of cytomegalovirus exposure and HLA in healthy donors. In the study overall: The 90 to 150 validation repertoires used a platform that matched the one used for the 600 to 750 first-cohort repertoires, as a later analysis reported. Regarding the study as a whole: The study flagged 150 to 200 TCR beta chains as cytomegalovirus-associated.

The table came from immunoSEQ multiplex PCR; TCRdb's copy has only in-frame clones and leaves some out. Of around 160,000 clones listed, around 90% are singletons. This clone came up once. Its antigen is not known. V shed 4 bases, J shed 8 bases, and the junction held 7 bases outside the gene matches. This CDR3 has 14 residues. CDR1 is SGHDN and CDR2 is FVKESK in the germline V gene. The sequence was obtained from a man between 18 and 29 years old in good health and CMV-seronegative. Input material: PBMCs. The rearrangement links TRBV14 to TRBJ2-3; 9 positions match TRBD2. CDR3 sequence: CASSPGTSLGTQYF. The CDR3 nucleotides read TGTGCCAGCAGCCCGGGGACTAGCTTGGGTACGCAGTATTTT.